This T cell receptor beta chain appears in the sequencing data of a study of cytomegalovirus exposure and HLA in healthy donors. V shed 0 bases and J shed 8 bases, with 11 bases lying between them. Germline lookup yields CDR1 LNHNV and CDR2 YYDKDF (reference sequence). The CDR3 runs 15 residues. Clones were sequenced by immunoSEQ multiplex PCR, and TCRdb holds only the in-frame ones, with some missing. The sample gives 100,000 to 150,000 clones, roughly 91% of which show up once; 3% to 4% is in the top ten. The chain couples TRBV15 to TRBJ1-6; D gene ambiguous. Material: PBMCs. This TCR was sampled from a man aged 25 to 45 in good health and CMV-seronegative. The CDR3 region is CATSRDSAKDSPLHF. CDR3 DNA sequence: TGTGCCACCAGCAGAGACAGCGCTAAGGATTCACCCCTCCACTTT.